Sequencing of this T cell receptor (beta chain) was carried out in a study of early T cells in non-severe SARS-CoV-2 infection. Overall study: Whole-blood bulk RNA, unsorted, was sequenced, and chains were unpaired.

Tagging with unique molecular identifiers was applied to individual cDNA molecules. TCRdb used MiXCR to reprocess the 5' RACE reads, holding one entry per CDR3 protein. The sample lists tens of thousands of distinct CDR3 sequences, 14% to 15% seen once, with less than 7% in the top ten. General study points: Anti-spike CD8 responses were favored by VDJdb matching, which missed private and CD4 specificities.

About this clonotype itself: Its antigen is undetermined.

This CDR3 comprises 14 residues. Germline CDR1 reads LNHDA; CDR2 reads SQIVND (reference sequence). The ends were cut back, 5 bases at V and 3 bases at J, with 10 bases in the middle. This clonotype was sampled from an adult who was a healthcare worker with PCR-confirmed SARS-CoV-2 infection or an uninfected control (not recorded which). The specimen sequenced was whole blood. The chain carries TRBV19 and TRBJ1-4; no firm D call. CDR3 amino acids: CASSPQRSNEKLFF. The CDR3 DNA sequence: TGTGCCAGTAGTCCACAGCGCTCTAATGAAAAACTGTTTTTT. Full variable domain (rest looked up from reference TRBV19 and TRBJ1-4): DGGITQSPKYLFRKEGQNVTLSCEQNLNHDAMYWYRQDPGQGLRLIYYSQIVNDFQKGDIAEGYSVSREKKESFPLTVTSAQKNPTAFYLCASSPQRSNEKLFFGSGTQLSVL.